The clone carrying this T cell receptor beta chain was seen ten or more times. This specimen comes from a study of T cells in Graves' hyperthyroidism and ophthalmopathy. TCR beta CDR3 sequences were amplified from RNA transcripts. The study used the HTBI primer set for a first-round RT-PCR of the TCR CDR3. MiXCR was run by TCRdb on the multiplex PCR reads, yielding one entry per CDR3 protein. The sample lists some 460,000 distinct CDR3 sequences; 15% to 18% were seen once. The CDR3 covers 13 residues. The V gene's germline CDR1 is SGHVS and CDR2 FQNEAQ. The J segment lost 5 bases and the V segment lost 1 base, leaving 2 bases of the junction unmatched.

This receptor was identified in a woman aged 18-30 years with Graves' hyperthyroidism. Sequenced sample: blood. The chain couples TRBV7-8 to TRBJ2-7; the match to TRBD1 covers 7 bases. In nucleotides, the CDR3 is TGTGCCAGCAGCTTAGAAGGGGGCAACGAGCAGTACTTC. This gives the protein CASSLEGGNEQYF.